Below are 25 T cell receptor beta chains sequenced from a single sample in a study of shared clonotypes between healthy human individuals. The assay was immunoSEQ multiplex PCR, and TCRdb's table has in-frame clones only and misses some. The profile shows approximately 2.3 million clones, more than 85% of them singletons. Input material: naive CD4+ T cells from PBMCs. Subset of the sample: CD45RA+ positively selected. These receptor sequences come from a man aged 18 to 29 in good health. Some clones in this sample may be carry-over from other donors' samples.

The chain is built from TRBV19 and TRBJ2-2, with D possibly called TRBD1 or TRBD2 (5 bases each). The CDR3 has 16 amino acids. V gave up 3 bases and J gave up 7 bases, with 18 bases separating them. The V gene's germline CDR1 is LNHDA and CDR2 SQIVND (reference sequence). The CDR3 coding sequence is TGTGCCAGTAGTATGACGCACCGCAGGGACGTCGGGGAGCTGTTTTTT. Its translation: CASSMTHRRDVGELFF.

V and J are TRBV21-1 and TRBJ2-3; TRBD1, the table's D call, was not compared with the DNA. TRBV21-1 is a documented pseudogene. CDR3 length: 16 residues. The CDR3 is CASTIIPGQGTDTQYF. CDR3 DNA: TGTGCCAGCACAATCATCCCCGGACAGGGTACAGATACGCAGTATTTT.

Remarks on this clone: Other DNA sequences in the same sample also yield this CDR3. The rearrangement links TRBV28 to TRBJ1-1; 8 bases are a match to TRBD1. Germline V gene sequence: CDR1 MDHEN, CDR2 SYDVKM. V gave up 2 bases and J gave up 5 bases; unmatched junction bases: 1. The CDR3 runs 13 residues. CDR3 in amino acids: CASSLQGATEAFF. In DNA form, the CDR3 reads TGTGCCAGCAGTTTACAGGGGGCTACTGAAGCTTTCTTT.

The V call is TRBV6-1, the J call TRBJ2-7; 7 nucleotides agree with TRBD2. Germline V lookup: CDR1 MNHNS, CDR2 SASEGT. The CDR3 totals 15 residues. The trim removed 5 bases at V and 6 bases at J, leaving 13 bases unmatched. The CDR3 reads CASSPKRDRLPEQYF. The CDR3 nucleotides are TGTGCCAGCAGTCCCAAGCGGGACCGCCTTCCCGAGCAGTACTTC.

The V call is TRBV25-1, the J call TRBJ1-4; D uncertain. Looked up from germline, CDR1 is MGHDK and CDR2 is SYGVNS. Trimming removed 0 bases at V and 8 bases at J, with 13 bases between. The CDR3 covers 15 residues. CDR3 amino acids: CASSEYKARSEKLFF. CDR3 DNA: TGTGCCAGCAGTGAATATAAAGCCCGGTCCGAAAAACTGTTTTTT.

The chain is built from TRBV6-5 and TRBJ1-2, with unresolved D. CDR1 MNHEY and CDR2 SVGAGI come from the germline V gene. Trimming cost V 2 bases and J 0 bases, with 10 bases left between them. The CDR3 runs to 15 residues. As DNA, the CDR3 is TGTGCCAGCAGTTACGGCAGACCTGCTAACTATGGCTACACCTTC. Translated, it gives CASSYGRPANYGYTF.

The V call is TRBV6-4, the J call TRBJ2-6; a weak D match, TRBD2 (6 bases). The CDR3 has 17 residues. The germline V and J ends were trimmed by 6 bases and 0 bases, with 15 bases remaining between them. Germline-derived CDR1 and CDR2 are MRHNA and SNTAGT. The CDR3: CASRGGQGHSGANVLTF. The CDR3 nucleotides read TGTGCCAGCAGGGGGGGTCAGGGCCACTCTGGGGCCAACGTCCTGACTTTC.

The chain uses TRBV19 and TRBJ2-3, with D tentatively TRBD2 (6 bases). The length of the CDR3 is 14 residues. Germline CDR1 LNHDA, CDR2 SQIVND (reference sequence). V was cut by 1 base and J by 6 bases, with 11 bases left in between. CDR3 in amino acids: CASSIGPGGDTQYF. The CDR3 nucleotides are TGTGCCAGTAGTATAGGGCCAGGAGGGGATACGCAGTATTTT.

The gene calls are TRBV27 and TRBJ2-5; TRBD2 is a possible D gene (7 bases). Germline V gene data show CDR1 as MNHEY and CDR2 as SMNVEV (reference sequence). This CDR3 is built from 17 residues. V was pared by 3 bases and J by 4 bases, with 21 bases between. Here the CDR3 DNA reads TGTGCCAGCAGTTTCGGCCCAGGTGGGAGGGGGGTAGAGACCCAGTACTTC. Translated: CASSFGPGGRGVETQYF.

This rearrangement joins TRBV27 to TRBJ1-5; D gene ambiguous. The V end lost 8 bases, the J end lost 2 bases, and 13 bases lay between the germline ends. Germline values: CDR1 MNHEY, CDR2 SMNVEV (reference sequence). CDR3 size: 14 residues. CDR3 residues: CASGEGFGNQPQHF. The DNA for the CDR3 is TGTGCCAGCGGAGAGGGCTTCGGCAATCAGCCCCAGCATTTT.

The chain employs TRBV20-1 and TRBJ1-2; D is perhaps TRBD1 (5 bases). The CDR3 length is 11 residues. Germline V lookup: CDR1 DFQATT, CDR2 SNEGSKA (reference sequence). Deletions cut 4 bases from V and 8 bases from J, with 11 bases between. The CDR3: CSANTREGYTF. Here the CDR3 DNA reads TGCAGTGCTAATACCAGGGAAGGCTACACCTTC.

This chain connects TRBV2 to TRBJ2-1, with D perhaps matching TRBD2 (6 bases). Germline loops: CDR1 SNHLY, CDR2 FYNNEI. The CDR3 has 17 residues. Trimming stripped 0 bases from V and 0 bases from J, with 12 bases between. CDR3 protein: CASSEARGTPSYNEQFF. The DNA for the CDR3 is TGTGCCAGCAGTGAAGCACGGGGGACGCCCTCCTACAATGAGCAGTTCTTC. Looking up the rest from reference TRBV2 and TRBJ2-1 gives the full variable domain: EPEVTQTPSHQVTQMGQEVILRCVPISNHLYFYWYRQILGQKVEFLVSFYNNEISEKSEIFDDQFSVERPDGSNFTLKIRSTKLEDSAMYFCASSEARGTPSYNEQFFGPGTRLTVL.

This chain's CDR3 is CASSRAGRTNTGELFF. In nucleotides, the CDR3 is TGTGCCAGCAGCCGTGCTGGCAGAACGAACACCGGGGAGCTGTTTTTT. This rearrangement joins TRBV5-4 to TRBJ2-2; no clear D gene. Germline V gene lookup returns CDR1 SGHNT and CDR2 YYREEE (reference sequence). The length of the CDR3 is 16 residues. With 4 bases removed from V and 0 bases from J, the gap between germline ends came to 13 bases. The full variable domain, rest sourced from reference TRBV5-4 and TRBJ2-2, is ETGVTQSPTHLIKTRGQQVTLRCSSQSGHNTVSWYQQALGQGPQFIFQYYREEENGRGNFPPRFSGLQFPNYSSELNVNALELDDSALYLCASSRAGRTNTGELFFGEGSRLTVL.

The CDR3 sequence is CSVEGVSGQGAYNEQFF. The DNA for the CDR3 is TGCAGCGTTGAAGGCGTCTCGGGACAGGGAGCCTACAATGAGCAGTTCTTC. The chain carries TRBV29-1 and TRBJ2-1; the match to TRBD1 covers 9 bases. With 1 base clipped from V and 2 bases from J, the junction kept 9 bases outside the gene matches. The germline gives CDR1 SQVTM, CDR2 ANQGSEA. The CDR3 is made up of 17 amino acids.

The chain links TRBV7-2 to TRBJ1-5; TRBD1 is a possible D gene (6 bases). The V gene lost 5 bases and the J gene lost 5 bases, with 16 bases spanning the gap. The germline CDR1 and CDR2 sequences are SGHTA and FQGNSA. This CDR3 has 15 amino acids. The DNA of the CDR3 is TGTGCCAGCAGCCCTGGGGACACCTTCTATCAGCCCCAGCATTTT. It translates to CASSPGDTFYQPQHF.

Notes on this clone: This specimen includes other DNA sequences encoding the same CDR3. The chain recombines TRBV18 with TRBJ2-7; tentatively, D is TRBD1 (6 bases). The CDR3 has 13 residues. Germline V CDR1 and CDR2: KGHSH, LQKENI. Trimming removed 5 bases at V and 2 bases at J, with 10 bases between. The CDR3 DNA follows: TGTGCCAGCTCATTCGGACAGACCTACGAGCAGTACTTC. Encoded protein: CASSFGQTYEQYF.

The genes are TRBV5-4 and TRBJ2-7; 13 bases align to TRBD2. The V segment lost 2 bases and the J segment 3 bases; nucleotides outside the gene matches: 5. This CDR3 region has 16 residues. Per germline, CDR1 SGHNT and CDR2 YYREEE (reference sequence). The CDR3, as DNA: TGTGCCAGCAGCTTCGGACTAGCGGGAGAGAACTACGAGCAGTACTTC. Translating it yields CASSFGLAGENYEQYF.

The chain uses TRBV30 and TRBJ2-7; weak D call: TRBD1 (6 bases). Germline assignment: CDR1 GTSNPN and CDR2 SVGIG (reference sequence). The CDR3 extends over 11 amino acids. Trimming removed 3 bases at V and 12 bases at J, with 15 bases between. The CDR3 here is CAWRETGRAYF. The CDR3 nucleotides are TGTGCCTGGAGGGAAACAGGGCGGGCGTACTTC.

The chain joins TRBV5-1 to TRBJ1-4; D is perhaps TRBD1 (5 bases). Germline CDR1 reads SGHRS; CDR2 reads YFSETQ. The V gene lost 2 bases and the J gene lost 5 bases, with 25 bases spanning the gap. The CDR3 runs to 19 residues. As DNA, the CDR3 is TGCGCCAGCAGCTTATACGGGTGGGACGGACCCCGCCAAAATGAAAAACTGTTTTTT. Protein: CASSLYGWDGPRQNEKLFF.

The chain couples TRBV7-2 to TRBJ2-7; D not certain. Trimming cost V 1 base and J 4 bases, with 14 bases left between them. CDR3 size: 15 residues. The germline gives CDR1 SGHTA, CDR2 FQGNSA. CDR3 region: CASSLGWEGRYEQYF. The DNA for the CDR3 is TGTGCCAGCAGCTTAGGGTGGGAAGGCCGATACGAGCAGTACTTC.

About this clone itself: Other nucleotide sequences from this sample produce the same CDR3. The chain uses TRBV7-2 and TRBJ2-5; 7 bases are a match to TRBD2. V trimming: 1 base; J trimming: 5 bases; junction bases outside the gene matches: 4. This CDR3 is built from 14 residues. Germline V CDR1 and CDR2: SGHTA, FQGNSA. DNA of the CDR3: TGTGCCAGCAGCTTAGTAAGGGGAGGGGAGACCCAGTACTTC. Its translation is CASSLVRGGETQYF.

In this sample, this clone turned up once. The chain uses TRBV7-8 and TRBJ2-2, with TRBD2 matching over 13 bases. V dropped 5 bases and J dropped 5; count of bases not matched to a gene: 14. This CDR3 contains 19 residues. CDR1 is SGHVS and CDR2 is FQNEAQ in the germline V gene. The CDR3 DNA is TGTGCCAGCAGCGCACAAGGGGGACTAGCGGGATTTCGAACCGGGGAGCTGTTTTTT. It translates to CASSAQGGLAGFRTGELFF.

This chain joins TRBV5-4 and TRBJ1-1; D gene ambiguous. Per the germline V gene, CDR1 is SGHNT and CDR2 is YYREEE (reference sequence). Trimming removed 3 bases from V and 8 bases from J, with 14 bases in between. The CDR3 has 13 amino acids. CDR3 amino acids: CASSSERALEAFF. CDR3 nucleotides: TGTGCCAGCAGCTCGGAGAGGGCTCTCGAAGCTTTCTTT. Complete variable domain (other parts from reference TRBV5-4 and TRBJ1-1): ETGVTQSPTHLIKTRGQQVTLRCSSQSGHNTVSWYQQALGQGPQFIFQYYREEENGRGNFPPRFSGLQFPNYSSELNVNALELDDSALYLCASSSERALEAFFGQGTRLTVV.

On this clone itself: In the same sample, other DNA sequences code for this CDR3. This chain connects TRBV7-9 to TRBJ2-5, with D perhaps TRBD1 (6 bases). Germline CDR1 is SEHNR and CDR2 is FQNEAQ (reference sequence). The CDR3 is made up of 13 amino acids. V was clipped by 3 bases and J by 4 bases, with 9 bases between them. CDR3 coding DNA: TGTGCCAGCAGCTTGGGCAGGGGAGAGACCCAGTACTTC. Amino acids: CASSLGRGETQYF. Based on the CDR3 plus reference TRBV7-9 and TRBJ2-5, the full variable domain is DTGVSQNPRHKITKRGQNVTFRCDPISEHNRLYWYRQTLGQGPEFLTYFQNEAQLEKSRLLSDRFSAERPKGSFSTLEIQRTEQGDSAMYLCASSLGRGETQYFGPGTRLLVL.

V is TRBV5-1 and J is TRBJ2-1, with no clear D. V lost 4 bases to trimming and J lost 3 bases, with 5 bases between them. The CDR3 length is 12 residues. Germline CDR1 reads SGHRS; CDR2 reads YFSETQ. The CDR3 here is CASSGFYNEQFF. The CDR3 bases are TGCGCCAGCAGCGGGTTCTACAATGAGCAGTTCTTC.